The sequence of this T cell receptor beta chain was determined in a study of cytomegalovirus exposure and HLA in healthy donors. Study results and caveats: For TCR beta chains, V- and J-gene trimming was later linked to a missense DCLRE1C variant. The authors reported that TCR beta sequences could predict HLA-A and HLA-B alleles. These predictions were accurate for most subjects in the first cohort.

CDR3 length: 13 residues. V was shortened by 6 bases and J by 7 bases, with 15 bases between the two germline ends. Germline CDR1 is MNHEY and CDR2 is SVGAGI. As concerns this clone: What it binds is not known.

With 60 Vbeta and 13 Jbeta primers, the PCR was carried out. Sequencing was performed with immunoSEQ multiplex PCR; in TCRdb, only in-frame clones are kept and a portion is missing. The sample records fewer than 200,000 clones, about four fifths being singletons. The rearrangement uses TRBV6-5 and TRBJ1-2, with a tentative D call TRBD1 (6 bases). This receptor was identified in a man between 25 and 39 years old in good health and CMV-seronegative. Sequences were obtained from PBMCs. The CDR3, as DNA: TGTGCCAGCAGCCTTAGGGGGGGGGCTGGCTACACCTTC. This encodes CASSLRGGAGYTF.